Detailed here is one T cell receptor (beta chain). Random-hexamer reverse transcription was applied to 0.5 to 1 ug RNA. TCR beta CDR3 was amplified by immunoSEQ multiplex PCR. This amplification extended across 54 Vbeta and 13 Jbeta segments. TCRdb independently ran MiXCR on the immunoSEQ multiplex PCR reads; one entry per CDR3 protein. The table lists around 200,000 distinct CDR3 sequences, approximately 95% of them singletons. TEMRA cells were FACS-enriched, and CD8+ and CD4+ T cells were isolated negatively. This specimen comes from a study of CD8 T cells in Susac syndrome. Per germline, CDR1 SNHLY and CDR2 FYNNEI. Trimming pared 5 bases from V and 0 bases from J, leaving 14 bases between. This CDR3 has 16 residues.

Sequenced material: CD4+ T cells from PBMCs. V usage is TRBV2 and J usage is TRBJ1-5, with D unclear. This clonotype was sampled from a human donor with multiple sclerosis. The CDR3: CASSRTDYDSNQPQHF. CDR3 in DNA: TGTGCCAGCAGTCGGACCGACTACGATAGCAATCAGCCCCAGCATTTT.